The present T cell receptor beta chain was sequenced within a study of T cell repertoires in cytomegalovirus infection. Background on the study: HLA-C-restricted CMV epitopes, recently identified, and well-studied HLA-B-restricted ones were used by the study. Matching HLA type, along with CMV infection, was indicated by public TCR beta signatures. General study findings and limits: Frequencies of public TCR beta families were cumulated, and this identified carriers of CMV plus the relevant HLA. Dominating the ex vivo response were TCR beta clonotypes that were CMV-specific and HLA-C-restricted.

MiXCR, applied by TCRdb to the reads, yields one record per CDR3 protein. In the table there are more than 20,000 distinct CDR3 sequences, approximately 24% of which are singletons. The CDR3 contains 14 residues. The germline V gene has CDR1 LNHDA and CDR2 SQIVND (reference sequence). Between the trimmed V and J ends, which lost 3 bases and 2 bases, there was a span of 10 bases. About this clonotype itself: What it binds is unknown.

This chain connects TRBV19 to TRBJ2-5; D possibly corresponds to TRBD1 (5 bases). The sequences come from CD8+ T cells from cultured PBMCs, collected from culture after CMV antigen stimulation. The source is a human donor in good health (CMV status not recorded). Some clones in this sample may be carry-over from other donors' samples. The CDR3 region is CASSIFDSQETQYF. In DNA form, the CDR3 reads TGTGCCAGTAGTATCTTCGACAGTCAAGAGACCCAGTACTTC.